This paragraph reports one T cell receptor beta chain. The data stem from a study of blood T cell repertoires in COVID-19. About the research overall: The study drew acute and convalescent COVID-19 samples from the United States, Italy and Spain. T cells, B-cell-depleted T cells, or PBMCs provided the cDNA or gDNA that served as material.

As originally analysed: Reference gene primer amplification yielded estimated nucleated cell counts. Libraries were prepared by immunoSEQ multiplex PCR; TCRdb keeps only in-frame clonotypes and omits some of them. The DNA was the basis for D and trimming; V, J and clone size are from that table. The sample has about 110,000 clones; over 75% are singletons. Germline CDR1 and CDR2: SEHNR and FQNEAQ (reference sequence). V was clipped by 5 bases and J by 1 base, with 12 bases between them. This CDR3 has 14 residues. Sequencing was carried out using peripheral blood. The sequence derives from a woman older than 75 with active or convalescent COVID-19. The V gene is TRBV7-9, the J gene TRBJ2-7; possibly TRBD2 for D (6 bases). The CDR3 nucleotides read TGTGCCAGCAGCCCAAGGGCGGGATCCTACGAGCAGTACTTC. It is translated as CASSPRAGSYEQYF. The whole variable domain, remainder taken from reference TRBV7-9 and TRBJ2-7, is DTGVSQNPRHKITKRGQNVTFRCDPISEHNRLYWYRQTLGQGPEFLTYFQNEAQLEKSRLLSDRFSAERPKGSFSTLEIQRTEQGDSAMYLCASSPRAGSYEQYFGPGTRLTVT.